This TCR beta chain originates from a study of CD8 T cells in Susac syndrome. Negative isolation yielded the CD8+ and CD4+ T cells, while FACS enriched the TEMRA cells. Study-wide findings and caveats: TCR sequencing and HLA analysis covered a relatively small number of individuals.

An amount of RNA that ranged from roughly 0.5 to 1 ug was reverse transcribed with random hexamers. Amplification of TCR beta CDR3 by immunoSEQ multiplex PCR spanned 54 Vbeta and 13 Jbeta. A single record per CDR3 protein comes from TCRdb applying MiXCR to the immunoSEQ multiplex PCR reads. The table has about 120,000 distinct CDR3 sequences, less than 95% seen once; the top ten hold 0.12%. Comments on this clonotype: No antigen is known for it.

In germline, CDR1 is SGDLS, CDR2 YYNGEE. There are 12 residues in the CDR3. V lost 4 bases and J 4 bases, leaving 7 bases between the germline ends. Specimen: CD8+ T cells from PBMCs. The sequence was obtained from a human donor in good health. The rearrangement links TRBV9 to TRBJ2-3; D unclear. Here the CDR3 reads CASSFEADTQYF. CDR3 in DNA: TGTGCCAGCAGCTTCGAGGCAGATACGCAGTATTTT.